These 22 T cell receptor beta chains originate from one sample sequenced in a study of human T cells and chemical hapten exposure. MiXCR, run by TCRdb on the RACE reads, gives a single entry per CDR3 protein. This table has 80,000 to 100,000 distinct CDR3 sequences, more than 9% appearing once. This sample's time point: patch test 2, 6 weeks after DPC sensitization. Treatment in this sample: therapeutic diphenylcyclopropenone sensitization with weekly scalp DPC. The sequences come from whole blood, collected in connection with sensitization to the hapten diphenylcyclopropenone (DPC). The receptors shown here come from a woman aged 50 to 65 with alopecia areata. Some clones in this sample may be carry-over from other donors' samples.

The rearrangement joins TRBV20-1 to TRBJ2-7; TRBD2 matches 10 bases. The length of the CDR3 is 16 residues. The trim removed 7 bases at V and 5 bases at J, leaving 17 bases unmatched. Germline CDR1 DFQATT, CDR2 SNEGSKA (reference sequence). The CDR3 here is CSVIRQGLAKPDEQYF. DNA for the CDR3: TGCAGTGTTATACGGCAGGGACTAGCGAAGCCGGACGAGCAGTACTTC.

This clonotype came up a few times. The chain employs TRBV3-1 and TRBJ1-1; D ambiguous. Trimming pared 4 bases from V and 2 bases from J, leaving 5 bases between. This CDR3 comprises 12 residues. The germline gives CDR1 LGHDT, CDR2 YNNKEL (reference sequence). The CDR3 coding sequence is TGTGCCAGCAGCCGGCTAAACACTGAAGCTTTCTTT. Translation: CASSRLNTEAFF.

This clonotype has more than one count but fewer than ten. The rearrangement links TRBV10-3 to TRBJ1-3, with TRBD1 identical over 10 bases. CDR1 ENHRY and CDR2 SYGVKD come from the germline V gene. The junction had 7 bases not matched to a gene; V was cut back by 5 bases and J by 0 bases. This CDR3 has 17 residues. For the CDR3, the DNA is TGTGCCATCAGTCCTAGGACAGGGGGGATCTCTGGAAACACCATATATTTT. This translates into CAISPRTGGISGNTIYF.

This clonotype was counted at least ten times. The chain carries TRBV6-1 and TRBJ2-5, with 11 bases that match TRBD2. This CDR3 has 16 residues. CDR1 MNHNS and CDR2 SASEGT come from the germline V gene. V lost 3 bases to trimming and J lost 1 base; unmatched junction nucleotides: 4. The CDR3 nucleotides read TGTGCCAGCAGTGAGCTAGCGGGAGGTCCCCAAGAGACCCAGTACTTC. It codes for CASSELAGGPQETQYF.

This rearrangement joins TRBV4-3 to TRBJ1-4; 7 nucleotides align to TRBD1. Germline V CDR1 and CDR2: LGHNA, YSLEER. CDR3 length: 13 amino acids. Unmatched junction bases numbered 1, after V lost 1 base and J lost 8 bases. This CDR3 is CASSQVQGEKLFF. CDR3 in DNA: TGCGCCAGCAGCCAAGTACAGGGGGAAAAACTGTTTTTT.

This clonotype came up many times. This chain links TRBV29-1 with TRBJ2-6, with D uncertain. The length of the CDR3 is 13 residues. With 3 bases removed from V and 1 base from J, the gap between germline ends came to 4 bases. CDR1 and CDR2 from the germline V gene are SQVTM and ANQGSEA. The CDR3 nucleotides read TGCAGCGTTGAGCCTTCTGGGGCCAACGTCCTGACTTTC. Translating it yields CSVEPSGANVLTF.

This clonotype was detected only a few times. The chain links TRBV9 to TRBJ1-1; D not certain. CDR1 is SGDLS, CDR2 YYNGEE, per germline. The length of the CDR3 is 13 residues. V shed 4 bases and J shed 1 base, with 8 bases lying between them. In nucleotides, the CDR3 is TGTGCCAGCAGCTTACTAGGGAACACTGAAGCTTTCTTT. Encoded protein: CASSLLGNTEAFF. Combining the CDR3 with reference TRBV9 and TRBJ1-1 gives the whole variable domain DSGVTQTPKHLITATGQRVTLRCSPRSGDLSVYWYQQSLDQGLQFLIQYYNGEERAKGNILERFSAQQFPDLHSELNLSSLELGDSALYFCASSLLGNTEAFFGQGTRLTVV.

The V gene is TRBV4-2, the J gene TRBJ2-3, with 14 bases fitting TRBD2. The CDR3 covers 17 residues. The germline gives CDR1 LGHNA, CDR2 YNFKEQ. Trimming took 5 bases from V and 1 from J; bases not matched to a gene: 5. CDR3 nucleotide sequence: TGTGCCAGCAGCATTCCGGGACTAGCGGGAGGCACAGATACGCAGTATTTT. Translated: CASSIPGLAGGTDTQYF.

The rearrangement links TRBV7-6 to TRBJ2-2; D not certain. The CDR3 has 14 amino acids. The germline CDR1 and CDR2 sequences are SGHVS and FNYEAQ. V was pared by 3 bases and J by 2 bases, with 7 bases between. The CDR3 coding sequence is TGTGCCAGCAGCTTCCCCGGAAACACCGGGGAGCTGTTTTTT. Its translation: CASSFPGNTGELFF.

This clonotype was found many times. This chain connects TRBV5-1 to TRBJ2-1; TRBD2 matches 9 bases. Trimming removed 5 bases from V and 6 bases from J; junction bases left unmatched: 9. Germline V gives CDR1 SGHRS, CDR2 YFSETQ. The CDR3 totals 15 residues. CDR3 amino acids: CASSYLAGEVNEQFF. CDR3 sequence (DNA): TGCGCCAGCAGTTACTTAGCGGGAGAGGTCAATGAGCAGTTCTTC.

This clonotype has just a few counts. The chain carries TRBV12-3 or TRBV12-4 and TRBJ1-3; 8 nucleotides line up with TRBD1. CDR3 length equals 18 residues. V lost 3 bases, J lost 3 bases, and 13 bases stayed unmatched. Written as DNA, the CDR3 is TGTGCCAGCAGTTTCCGGGACAGGCCATTTTTCGGTGGAAACACCATATATTTT. Encoded protein: CASSFRDRPFFGGNTIYF.

This clonotype was detected many times. The gene calls are TRBV5-1 and TRBJ2-3, with 9 bases identical to TRBD2. The CDR3 covers 14 residues. V dropped 4 bases and J dropped 6; count of bases not matched to a gene: 6. Germline V gene sequence: CDR1 SGHRS, CDR2 YFSETQ. This chain's CDR3 is CASSIAGVIDTQYF. For the CDR3, the DNA is TGCGCCAGCAGCATAGCGGGAGTAATCGATACGCAGTATTTT.

This clonotype was counted ten times or more. The chain joins TRBV7-9 to TRBJ1-1, with unresolved D. CDR3 length equals 13 residues. With 3 bases removed from V and 2 bases from J, the gap between germline ends came to 7 bases. CDR1 and CDR2 from the germline V gene are SEHNR and FQNEAQ (reference sequence). CDR3 nucleotide sequence: TGTGCCAGCAGCTTCCGGACCAACACTGAAGCTTTCTTT. Its translation is CASSFRTNTEAFF.

This clonotype came up a few times. This chain links TRBV9 with TRBJ1-3, with D hard to call. Per germline, CDR1 SGDLS and CDR2 YYNGEE. CDR3 size: 15 residues. V was trimmed by 0 bases and J by 1 base, leaving 8 bases between them. CDR3 loop: CASSVGSVSGNTIYF. As DNA, the CDR3 is TGTGCCAGCAGCGTAGGGTCTGTATCTGGAAACACCATATATTTT.

This clonotype was seen ten or more times. The chain uses TRBV20-1 and TRBJ2-7, with D tentatively TRBD2 (6 bases). V was cut by 4 bases and J by 2 bases, with 12 bases left in between. The V gene's germline CDR1 is DFQATT and CDR2 SNEGSKA (reference sequence). The CDR3 consists of 13 residues. The DNA of the CDR3 is TGCAGTGCTACCAGGGACTCCACCTACGAGCAGTACTTC. As protein: CSATRDSTYEQYF.

The chain couples TRBV18 to TRBJ2-3; 7 nucleotides agree with TRBD1. V was clipped by 3 bases and J by 2 bases; unmatched bases: 2. The CDR3 is 14 amino acids. CDR1 and CDR2 (germline): KGHSH, LQKENI. The CDR3 DNA reads as TGTGCCAGCTCACCCGGGACAGTCACAGATACGCAGTATTTT. Encoded protein: CASSPGTVTDTQYF.

V and J are TRBV29-1 and TRBJ2-3; TRBD2 aligns across 7 bases. Germline lookup yields CDR1 SQVTM and CDR2 ANQGSEA. The CDR3 runs to 13 residues. The V and J ends lost 4 bases and 1 base, in that order; junction bases with no gene match: 2. CDR3 bases: TGCAGCGTTGTGGGACTACGCACAGATACGCAGTATTTT. Protein product: CSVVGLRTDTQYF.

This clonotype occurred many times. The V gene is TRBV23-1, the J gene TRBJ2-1; TRBD1 is a possible D gene (9 bases). TRBV23-1 carries the ORF label, with uncertain function. V shed 4 bases and J shed 4 bases, with 17 bases lying between them. The CDR3 is 16 residues long. The CDR3 sequence: CASSPGGDRVYNEQFF. As DNA, the CDR3 is TGCGCCAGCAGTCCCGGGGGGGACAGGGTTTACAATGAGCAGTTCTTC.

This clonotype has at least ten counts. This rearrangement joins TRBV18 to TRBJ1-1, with 8 bases fitting TRBD1. Trimming took 3 bases from V and 1 from J; bases not matched to a gene: 4. The germline gives CDR1 KGHSH, CDR2 LQKENI. CDR3 length: 15 residues. In nucleotides, the CDR3 is TGTGCCAGCTCACCGCAGGGGGCACGGAACACTGAAGCTTTCTTT. The encoded protein is CASSPQGARNTEAFF.

This clonotype has more than one count but fewer than ten. This rearrangement joins TRBV7-9 to TRBJ1-5; 9 bases match TRBD1. Germline CDR1 SEHNR, CDR2 FQNEAQ (reference sequence). There are 14 residues in the CDR3. The junction had 5 bases not matched to a gene; V was cut back by 4 bases and J by 7 bases. Here the CDR3 reads CASSSGTGPQPQHF. CDR3 in DNA: TGTGCCAGCAGCTCCGGGACAGGGCCCCAGCCCCAGCATTTT.

The rearrangement links TRBV27 to TRBJ2-3; 7 positions match TRBD2. CDR1 is MNHEY, CDR2 SMNVEV, per germline (reference sequence). The CDR3 is 13 amino acids. V shed 2 bases, J shed 6 bases, and the junction held 2 bases outside the gene matches. The CDR3 loop is CASSLATSDTQYF. CDR3 bases: TGTGCCAGCAGTTTAGCGACTAGCGATACGCAGTATTTT.

The chain couples TRBV6-2 or TRBV6-3 to TRBJ2-1; TRBD1 is a possible D gene (5 bases). The ends were cut back, 6 bases at V and 9 bases at J, with 18 bases in the middle. The CDR3 has 14 residues. Looked up from germline, CDR1 is MNHEY and CDR2 is SVGEGT. The CDR3 sequence is CASRETDPRFEQFF. DNA for the CDR3: TGTGCCAGCAGAGAGACAGACCCACGTTTTGAGCAGTTCTTC.